This TCR beta chain derives from a study of T cells in Graves' hyperthyroidism and ophthalmopathy. V was clipped by 5 bases and J by 8 bases; unmatched bases: 19. The CDR3 is made up of 19 amino acids. This clonotype was counted ten times or more. TCR beta CDR3 regions were amplified from RNA. Using the HTBI primer set, a first-round RT-PCR was run on the TCR CDR3. A single record per CDR3 protein comes from TCRdb applying MiXCR to the multiplex PCR reads. Counted here are about 640,000 distinct CDR3 sequences, less than 25% occurring once; the ten biggest clones make up 34%. The V call is TRBV12-3 or TRBV12-4, the J call TRBJ2-2, with 11 nucleotides matching TRBD2. What was sequenced was blood. This TCR was recovered from a man younger than 45 with Graves' ophthalmopathy. The CDR3 protein is CASSPTAGLAGVKQGELFF. As DNA, the CDR3 is TGTGCCAGCAGTCCCACGGCAGGACTAGCGGGCGTCAAACAAGGGGAGCTGTTTTTT.